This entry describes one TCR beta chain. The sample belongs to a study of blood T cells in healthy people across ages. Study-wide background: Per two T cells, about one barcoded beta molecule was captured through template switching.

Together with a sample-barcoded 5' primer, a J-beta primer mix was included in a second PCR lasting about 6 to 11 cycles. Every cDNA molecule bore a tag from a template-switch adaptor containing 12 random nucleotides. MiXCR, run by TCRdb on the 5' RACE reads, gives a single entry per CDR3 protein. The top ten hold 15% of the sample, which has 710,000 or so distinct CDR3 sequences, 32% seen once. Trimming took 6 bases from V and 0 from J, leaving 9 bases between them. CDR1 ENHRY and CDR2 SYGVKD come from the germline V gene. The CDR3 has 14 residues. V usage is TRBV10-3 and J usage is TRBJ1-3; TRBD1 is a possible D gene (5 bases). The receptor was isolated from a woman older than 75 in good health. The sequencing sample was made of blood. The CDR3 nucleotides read TGTGCCATCAGGGGGACTTACTCTGGAAACACCATATATTTT. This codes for CAIRGTYSGNTIYF.